This entry lists 24 T cell receptor beta chains sequenced from one sample in a study of control samples from healthy donors and cancer patients. Sequenced by immunoSEQ multiplex PCR; TCRdb stores in-frame clones only, minus some. The table lists some 120,000 clones, over 75% of them singletons, with 2% to 3% in the top ten. The specimen was blood. These receptors were collected from a young man in good health.

V and J are TRBV6-1 and TRBJ1-2, with 12 bases identical to TRBD1. The trim removed 4 bases at V and 4 bases at J, leaving 10 bases unmatched. This CDR3 is built from 17 residues. Germline V gene data show CDR1 as MNHNS and CDR2 as SASEGT. The CDR3 sequence: CASSAGTGGLTSYGYTF. In nucleotides, the CDR3 is TGTGCCAGCAGTGCCGGGACAGGGGGCCTTACCAGCTATGGCTACACCTTC.

The J gene is TRBJ1-1, the V gene TRBV6-5, with D possibly being TRBD1 (5 bases). CDR1 MNHEY and CDR2 SVGAGI come from the germline V gene. This CDR3 is 13 amino acids long. The germline V and J ends were trimmed by 5 bases and 7 bases, with 14 bases remaining between them. The CDR3 spells CASSLSEGYEAFF. CDR3 nucleotides: TGTGCCAGCAGTCTGTCTGAGGGGTATGAAGCTTTCTTT.

The chain recombines TRBV19 with TRBJ2-2; tentatively, D is TRBD1 (6 bases). There are 14 residues in the CDR3. Germline CDR1 and CDR2: LNHDA and SQIVND (reference sequence). V was shortened by 6 bases and J by 5 bases, with 13 bases between the two germline ends. The CDR3 nucleotides read TGTGCCAGTAGGGAACAGGGTAGAACCGGGGAGCTGTTTTTT. Translating it yields CASREQGRTGELFF.

The V gene is TRBV12-3 or TRBV12-4, the J gene TRBJ1-1; the D gene is possibly TRBD1 (5 bases). V lost 4 bases and J 5 bases, leaving 11 bases between the germline ends. The CDR3 is made up of 13 amino acids. Here the CDR3 reads CASSSQESTEAFF. CDR3 nucleotides: TGTGCCAGCAGTTCACAGGAATCAACTGAAGCTTTCTTT.

This clone has only one observation. The chain recombines TRBV7-9 with TRBJ2-5, with 13 bases matching TRBD2. CDR3 length equals 17 residues. Germline V gives CDR1 SEHNR, CDR2 FQNEAQ (reference sequence). V trimming: 4 bases; J trimming: 4 bases; junction bases outside the gene matches: 9. The CDR3 DNA reads as TGTGCCAGCAGCTATCACACTAGCGGGGGGGCGGGAGAGACCCAGTACTTC. Translating gives CASSYHTSGGAGETQYF.

The J gene is TRBJ2-7, the V gene TRBV7-9; D may match TRBD1 or TRBD2 (5 bases each). Germline CDR1 and CDR2: SEHNR and FQNEAQ (reference sequence). The CDR3 extends over 15 amino acids. The V end was cut by 3 bases, the J end by 1 base, with 13 bases between. In DNA, the CDR3 is TGTGCCAGCAGCTTCGATGACGGGGCATCCTACGAGCAGTACTTC. Its protein product is CASSFDDGASYEQYF. Filled out from reference TRBV7-9 and TRBJ2-7, the complete variable domain reads DTGVSQNPRHKITKRGQNVTFRCDPISEHNRLYWYRQTLGQGPEFLTYFQNEAQLEKSRLLSDRFSAERPKGSFSTLEIQRTEQGDSAMYLCASSFDDGASYEQYFGPGTRLTVT.

This chain joins TRBV4-1 and TRBJ2-1; 7 positions match TRBD2. V dropped 0 bases and J dropped 2; count of bases not matched to a gene: 4. The length of the CDR3 is 16 residues. Per the germline V gene, CDR1 is MGHRA and CDR2 is YSYEKL. CDR3 DNA: TGCGCCAGCAGCCAAGAGGGCGGGAGTACCTACAATGAGCAGTTCTTC. Translated: CASSQEGGSTYNEQFF.

The genes are TRBV2 and TRBJ2-7; the D is unclear. There are 15 residues in the CDR3. V dropped 6 bases and J dropped 6 bases, with 21 bases sitting between them. Germline CDR1 is SNHLY and CDR2 is FYNNEI. CDR3 bases: TGTGCCAGCAGCCTAACAGCAGAAATTACACCCGAGCAGTACTTC. This encodes CASSLTAEITPEQYF.

In regard to this clone: The junction departs from germline at one end; a sequencing error may be responsible. J is TRBJ1-5 and V is TRBV11-2; 8 nucleotides line up with TRBD1. The germline V gene has CDR1 SGHAT and CDR2 FQNNGV. The CDR3 runs to 15 residues. This CDR3 reads CASSLDRGGNQPQHF. CDR3 in DNA: TGTGCCAGCAGTTTAGACAGGGGTGGAAATCAGCCCCAGCATTTT.

The gene calls are TRBV5-1 and TRBJ2-1, with 9 bases aligning to TRBD1. CDR3 length equals 15 residues. Per germline, CDR1 SGHRS and CDR2 YFSETQ. J was trimmed by 5 bases and V by 2 bases; bases with no gene match: 5. The CDR3 sequence: CASSLQGADNNEQFF. CDR3 nucleotide sequence: TGCGCCAGCAGCTTACAGGGGGCGGATAACAATGAGCAGTTCTTC.

J is TRBJ1-2 and V is TRBV3-1 (or the pseudogene TRBV3-2); D is undetermined. The CDR3 contains 13 residues. Trimming removed 1 base at V and 8 bases at J, with 11 bases between. The germline CDR1 and CDR2 sequences are LGHDT and YNNKEL (reference sequence). CDR3 residues: CASSQVSAGGYTF. For the CDR3, the DNA is TGTGCCAGCAGCCAAGTGAGTGCTGGAGGCTACACCTTC.

This sequence joins TRBV5-1 and TRBJ2-3, with 7 bases lining up with TRBD2. The CDR3 extends over 15 amino acids. Germline loops: CDR1 SGHRS, CDR2 YFSETQ. Trimming at V came to 0 bases and at J to 0 bases, leaving 1 base not matched to a gene. CDR3 residues: CASSLGEGSTDTQYF. In nucleotides, the CDR3 is TGCGCCAGCAGCTTGGGGGAGGGAAGCACAGATACGCAGTATTTT.

The chain uses TRBV12-5 and TRBJ1-2; D is uncertain. Per the germline V gene, CDR1 is LGHNT and CDR2 is FRNRAP. The ends were cut back, 7 bases at V and 5 bases at J, with 11 bases in the middle. The CDR3 consists of 12 residues. Here the CDR3 reads CASALNSYGYTF. CDR3 DNA: TGTGCTAGTGCCCTGAATTCTTATGGCTACACCTTC.

The V and J genes are TRBV2 and TRBJ2-2, with D possibly TRBD1 on 5 matching bases. In germline, CDR1 is SNHLY, CDR2 FYNNEI. V was pared by 7 bases and J by 0 bases, with 6 bases between. The CDR3 has 13 amino acids. This CDR3 is CASKGANTGELFF. CDR3 sequence (DNA): TGTGCCAGCAAAGGGGCGAACACCGGGGAGCTGTTTTTT.

The table lists this clone with a count of one. V gene TRBV7-9 combines with J gene TRBJ2-7; D is possibly TRBD1 or TRBD2 (7 bases each). Per germline, CDR1 SEHNR and CDR2 FQNEAQ (reference sequence). V was clipped by 4 bases and J by 2 bases, with 9 bases between them. The CDR3 sequence is 13 residues long. The DNA of the CDR3 is TGTGCCAGCAGCTCAGGGGGGGCCTACGAGCAGTACTTC. Its translation is CASSSGGAYEQYF.

This clone was seen a few times. Other DNA sequences within the sample encode an identical CDR3. The J gene is TRBJ2-5, the V gene TRBV5-1; D is uncertain. Deletions cut 0 bases from V and 4 bases from J, with 7 bases between. Germline assignment: CDR1 SGHRS and CDR2 YFSETQ. CDR3 length: 13 residues. The CDR3 sequence is CASSLGQGETQYF. CDR3 nucleotide sequence: TGCGCCAGCAGCTTGGGGCAAGGAGAGACCCAGTACTTC.

V is TRBV5-1 and J is TRBJ2-3; D perhaps matches TRBD2 (6 bases). The CDR3 totals 14 residues. Germline V CDR1 and CDR2: SGHRS, YFSETQ. V lost 2 bases to trimming and J lost 3 bases, with 10 bases between them. The CDR3 bases are TGCGCCAGCAGCTTCGGGCGGGGTACAGATACGCAGTATTTT. It translates to CASSFGRGTDTQYF.

This chain joins TRBV3-1 (or the pseudogene TRBV3-2) and TRBJ2-1; D not resolved. The germline CDR1 and CDR2 sequences are LGHDT and YNNKEL (reference sequence). The ends were cut back, 1 base at V and 7 bases at J, with 5 bases in the middle. This CDR3 has 12 amino acids. CDR3 sequence: CASSQVLNEQFF. The CDR3 coding sequence is TGTGCCAGCAGCCAAGTTTTGAATGAGCAGTTCTTC.

V usage is TRBV7-8 and J usage is TRBJ1-1; 8 nucleotides align to TRBD1. This CDR3 has 17 amino acids. V trimming: 5 bases; J trimming: 0 bases; junction bases outside the gene matches: 11. Germline V lookup: CDR1 SGHVS, CDR2 FQNEAQ. The CDR3 bases are TGTGCCAGCAGCGCCCTCCAGGGGGCTCCCATGAACACTGAAGCTTTCTTT. Translation: CASSALQGAPMNTEAFF. Drawing the rest from reference TRBV7-8 and TRBJ1-1, the complete variable domain is GAGVSQSPRYKVAKRGQDVALRCDPISGHVSLFWYQQALGQGPEFLTYFQNEAQLDKSGLPSDRFFAERPEGSVSTLKIQRTQQEDSAVYLCASSALQGAPMNTEAFFGQGTRLTVV.

This chain joins TRBV9 and TRBJ2-5; D tentatively fits TRBD1 or TRBD2 (6 bases each). Germline-derived CDR1 and CDR2 are SGDLS and YYNGEE. V shed 1 base and J shed 5 bases, with 15 bases lying between them. The CDR3 covers 15 residues. CDR3 amino acids: CASSVSGGLSETQYF. The CDR3 DNA follows: TGTGCCAGCAGCGTATCCGGGGGCCTATCGGAGACCCAGTACTTC. Filled out from reference TRBV9 and TRBJ2-5, the complete variable domain reads DSGVTQTPKHLITATGQRVTLRCSPRSGDLSVYWYQQSLDQGLQFLIQYYNGEERAKGNILERFSAQQFPDLHSELNLSSLELGDSALYFCASSVSGGLSETQYFGPGTRLLVL.

This chain connects TRBV21-1 to TRBJ1-1. TRBV21-1 is labeled a pseudogene. The CDR3 runs 14 residues. The CDR3 region has the DNA TGTGCCAGCAGCAGAGTCGGGTACATCGACAAAGCTTTCTTT. Protein product: CASSRVGYIDKAFF.

V usage is TRBV12-5 and J usage is TRBJ1-5, with 10 bases lining up with TRBD1. From germline, CDR1 is LGHNT and CDR2 FRNRAP. V gave up 1 base and J gave up 7 bases; unmatched junction bases: 4. CDR3 length: 15 amino acids. CDR3 in amino acids: CASGLGTGGGQPQHF. For the CDR3, the DNA is TGTGCTAGTGGTTTGGGGACAGGGGGAGGGCAGCCCCAGCATTTT.

The genes are TRBV7-2 and TRBJ1-5; 8 nucleotides match TRBD1. Germline CDR1 and CDR2: SGHTA and FQGNSA. This CDR3 region has 17 residues. J gave up 7 bases and V 2 bases, and 13 bases lay outside the gene matches. The CDR3 is CASSLSGQVPLGQPQHF. The CDR3 DNA reads as TGTGCCAGCAGCTTATCGGGACAGGTACCCTTGGGACAGCCCCAGCATTTT.

This clone appeared a single time. V usage is TRBV18 and J usage is TRBJ2-3; D is possibly TRBD2 (5 bases). Germline values: CDR1 KGHSH, CDR2 LQKENI. The CDR3 loop spans 18 amino acids. Deletions cut 3 bases from V and 2 bases from J, with 21 bases between. CDR3 region: CASSPPPGSGQFTDTQYF. The CDR3 DNA reads as TGTGCCAGCTCACCTCCCCCGGGGAGCGGCCAATTCACAGATACGCAGTATTTT.